A selection of T cell receptor beta chains follows, all from one sample in a study of spatial heterogeneity in lung cancer. TCRdb re-called the 5' RACE reads with MiXCR, one entry per CDR3 protein. Of approximately 6,400 distinct CDR3 sequences in the sample, less than 8% were seen once. The specimen was lung tumor tissue, collected at surgery. The source of these receptors is a male donor with early-stage non-small cell lung cancer. Each CDR3 is given with its conserved first and last residue. A clone size is listed for some rows: how often the clone was seen (once, few, many), or a class if it is expanded.

V gene	J gene	clone size	CDR3 protein
TRBV5-6	TRBJ2-7	-	CASSAWSVQYF
TRBV20-1	TRBJ2-1	medium-sized	CSADDSNNEQFF
TRBV2	TRBJ2-1	medium-sized	CASSEHASGYNEQFF
TRBV5-1	TRBJ1-6	-	CASSLSGRQGGNSPLHF
TRBV2	TRBJ2-7	many	CASSEGSYEQYF
TRBV7-9	TRBJ2-3	-	CASSFWAASRTDTQYF
TRBV2	TRBJ1-5	-	CASSEAWKNQPQHF
TRBV28	TRBJ2-7	large	CASSLILGTGVATYEQYF
TRBV6-1	TRBJ2-7	medium-sized	CASNPSQSYEQYF
TRBV7-2	TRBJ2-3	medium-sized	CASRTGRGGDTQYF
TRBV29-1	TRBJ1-1	many	CSADREINTEAFF
TRBV5-1	TRBJ2-2	many	CASSFAGPNTGELFF
TRBV20-1	TRBJ1-1	medium-sized	CSAKGSDQPENTEAFF
TRBV5-8	TRBJ1-2	medium-sized	CASSPWDNSGRGYTF
TRBV19	TRBJ2-2	many	CASSIVGQINTGELFF
TRBV6-1	TRBJ2-1	medium-sized	CASSWGQGRNNEQFF
TRBV20-1	TRBJ2-7	many	CRATSGRAYEQYF
TRBV11-2	TRBJ2-5	large	CASSRGQLQETQYF
TRBV5-1	TRBJ2-7	medium-sized	CASRYTSGDHYEQYF
TRBV7-9	TRBJ2-3	medium-sized	CASSPNAGVGTDTQYF
TRBV4-1	TRBJ2-3	many	CASSRSPRDRGLDTQYF
TRBV28	TRBJ2-1	medium-sized	CASSPGFRNEQFF
TRBV7-2	TRBJ2-3	medium-sized	CASSFTGGDTQYF
TRBV19	TRBJ2-1	few	CASGTGGSYNEQFF
TRBV12-3/TRBV12-4	TRBJ1-1	many	CASSRLTGMNTEAFF
TRBV28	TRBJ2-1	many	CASSSGQGYNEQFF
TRBV7-8	TRBJ2-2	-	CASRPQATNTGELFF
TRBV28	TRBJ1-1	medium-sized	CASSLSGQGEWNTEAFF
TRBV7-2	TRBJ2-4	many	CASRPNRGGKNIQYF
TRBV27	TRBJ2-6	few	CASSKASSGANVLTF
TRBV7-2	TRBJ2-2	many	CASSPRASGSRGGELFF
TRBV30	TRBJ2-2	many	CAWNTGGLYTGELFF
TRBV6-2/TRBV6-3	TRBJ1-1	medium-sized	CASSDGLGVTEAFF
TRBV30	TRBJ2-3	medium-sized	CAWSKDSLMSSTDTQYF
TRBV11-2	TRBJ2-1	many	CASSLRGSGSWNNEQFF
TRBV30	TRBJ2-5	many	CAWTGRLGETQYF
TRBV3-1	TRBJ2-1	medium-sized	CASSQEFYSGGTSSYNEQFF
TRBV4-3	TRBJ1-4	many	CASSTQGKKGEKLFF
TRBV27	TRBJ2-5	medium-sized	CASSPWGDEETQYF
TRBV7-9	TRBJ1-1	many	CASSEGQGARTEAFF
TRBV4-2	TRBJ2-2	many	CASSQDGGRVTGELFF
TRBV20-1	TRBJ1-4	many	CSAESGQGNEKLFF
TRBV20-1	TRBJ2-1	large	CSSQRDSYNEQFF
TRBV12-3/TRBV12-4	TRBJ2-7	many	CASSPPEGLAGSYGSYEQYF
TRBV24-1	TRBJ1-2	many	CATSDSGQVWGYTF
TRBV7-2	TRBJ2-2	many	CASSFRQGMGTGELFF
TRBV6-2/TRBV6-3	TRBJ1-2	many	CASRRTVDGYTF
TRBV7-2	TRBJ1-4	medium-sized	CASSLRTGRDEKLFF
TRBV6-2/TRBV6-3	TRBJ1-2	few	CASSYSWGTYGYTF
TRBV28	TRBJ1-1	-	CASSLQGAVAFF
TRBV7-2	TRBJ2-3	medium-sized	CASSLSPQADPRGAQYF
TRBV11-2	TRBJ1-2	medium-sized	CASSSSGGGVGYTF
TRBV29-1	TRBJ2-5	-	CSVRASGSGETQYF
TRBV28	TRBJ1-5	-	CANSLGQGFRQPQHF